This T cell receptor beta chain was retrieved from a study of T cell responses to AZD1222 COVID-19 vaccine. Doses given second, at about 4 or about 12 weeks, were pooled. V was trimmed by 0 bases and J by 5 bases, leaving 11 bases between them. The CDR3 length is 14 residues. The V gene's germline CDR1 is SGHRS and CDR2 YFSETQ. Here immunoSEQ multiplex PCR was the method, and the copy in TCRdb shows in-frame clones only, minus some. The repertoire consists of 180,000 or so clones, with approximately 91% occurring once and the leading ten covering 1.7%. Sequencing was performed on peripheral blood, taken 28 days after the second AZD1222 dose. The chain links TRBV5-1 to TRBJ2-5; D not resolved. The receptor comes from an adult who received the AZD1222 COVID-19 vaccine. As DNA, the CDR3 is TGCGCCAGCAGCTTGGGTCGCATGGGGGAGACCCAGTACTTC. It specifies CASSLGRMGETQYF.